The 11 T cell receptor beta chains listed next were all sequenced from one sample in a study of CD8+CD57+ T cells in acquired aplastic anemia. According to the study, genomic DNA was the template for TCR beta VDJ and CDR3 profiling. TCRdb redid the calling of the reads with MiXCR, one entry per CDR3 protein. The repertoire has a few hundred thousand distinct CDR3 sequences, about 70% of them found once; the top ten carry 4%. The specimen was sorted CD4+, CD8+, or CD8+CD57+ T cells (not recorded which) from PBMCs. These receptors were collected from a human donor in good health, serving as a control.

Worth noting for this clonotype: Without the conserved terminal phenylalanine or tryptophan, this CDR3 likely stems from a read error. The DNA is omitted, as the CDR3 cannot be located on it reliably, and the CDR3 follows TCRdb's listing. The chain has TRBV7-2 and TRBJ1-6; TRBD1 is taken as the D call from the table, unchecked against the DNA. The CDR3 length is 13 residues, termini included. Germline CDR1 SGHTA, CDR2 FQGNSA. CDR3 amino acids: CASSDNQAGDHPL.

The sample holds many counts of this clonotype. This chain uses TRBV5-1 with TRBJ1-6, with D possibly TRBD1 on 5 matching bases. The CDR3 extends over 16 amino acids. Trimming pared 0 bases from V and 9 bases from J, leaving 16 bases between. The germline V gene encodes CDR1 SGHRS and CDR2 YFSETQ. The CDR3 DNA is TGCGCCAGCAGCTTGGGGGTGACGACAGTCGCTTCACCCCTCCACTTT. Translating gives CASSLGVTTVASPLHF.

This chain connects TRBV9 to TRBJ1-2; 8 nucleotides line up with TRBD1. V shed 3 bases and J 9 bases; nucleotides not matched to a gene: 16. The CDR3 sequence is 16 residues long. Germline CDR1 SGDLS, CDR2 YYNGEE. CDR3: CASSAGGPSNQPRYTF. CDR3 nucleotide sequence: TGTGCCAGCAGCGCAGGGGGCCCTAGCAATCAGCCCCGCTACACCTTC.

This clonotype has ten or more counts. This chain joins TRBV20-1 and TRBJ2-1; D is unresolved. The ends were cut back, 3 bases at V and 0 bases at J, with 6 bases in the middle. CDR3 length equals 13 residues. Germline CDR1 and CDR2: DFQATT and SNEGSKA (reference sequence). The CDR3 DNA sequence: TGCAGTGCTAGTTTCACCTCCTACAATGAGCAGTTCTTC. Its protein product is CSASFTSYNEQFF.

For this clonotype: The CDR3 does not end in the conserved phenylalanine or tryptophan, so this is likely a read error. It is unclear where the CDR3 begins or ends on the DNA, so no DNA is shown, and the CDR3 is as TCRdb lists it. V gene TRBV30 combines with J gene TRBJ1-6. Germline lookup yields CDR1 GTSNPN and CDR2 SVGIG (reference sequence). The CDR3 adds up to 14 amino acids, both ends counted. CDR3 residues: CAETGSSYNSPLHL.

In this sample, this clonotype turned up many times. This chain connects TRBV6-2 or TRBV6-3 to TRBJ2-1; a possible D gene is TRBD2 (5 bases). Per germline, CDR1 MNHEY and CDR2 SVGEGT. The V end was cut by 6 bases, the J end by 8 bases, with 17 bases between. This CDR3 is 14 amino acids long. The CDR3 is CASRSGITTDEQFF. In DNA form, the CDR3 reads TGTGCCAGCAGATCCGGGATCACCACGGATGAGCAGTTCTTC.

This clonotype has just one count. This chain joins TRBV9 and TRBJ1-2; D may be TRBD1 (6 bases). The V end lost 4 bases, the J end lost 12 bases, and 25 bases lay between the germline ends. The CDR3 extends over 15 amino acids. Per the germline V gene, CDR1 is SGDLS and CDR2 is YYNGEE. The CDR3 bases are TGTGCCAGCAGCTTGAGGGGGGTGTTAGCCGATGACCACACCTTC. It specifies CASSLRGVLADDHTF.

The chain combines TRBV7-2 with TRBJ1-6; possible D gene TRBD1, 5 bases. V was pared by 6 bases and J by 7 bases, with 13 bases between. Germline CDR1 and CDR2: SGHTA and FQGNSA. CDR3 length: 14 residues. The CDR3 DNA reads TGTGCCAGCAGTTCTAGACAGAGAAATTCACCCCTCCACTTT. Protein product: CASSSRQRNSPLHF.

The chain combines TRBV19 with TRBJ2-3, with D possibly being TRBD1 (5 bases). Germline CDR1 is LNHDA and CDR2 is SQIVND (reference sequence). Trimming pared 7 bases from V and 6 bases from J, leaving 26 bases between. This CDR3 comprises 17 residues. CDR3 sequence: CASTQPALGDGRDTQYF. In DNA form, the CDR3 reads TGTGCCAGTACCCAACCGGCGCTAGGGGATGGAAGGGATACGCAGTATTTT.

The chain combines TRBV20-1 with TRBJ1-6, with a tentative D call TRBD1 (6 bases). With 5 bases removed from V and 6 bases from J, the gap between germline ends came to 14 bases. The CDR3 loop spans 14 amino acids. CDR1 DFQATT and CDR2 SNEGSKA come from the germline V gene (reference sequence). CDR3 loop: CSAREGQLNSPLHF. CDR3 nucleotides: TGCAGTGCTCGGGAGGGACAACTTAATTCACCCCTCCACTTT.

J is TRBJ1-2 and V is TRBV5-4; unclear D gene. Germline V gene data show CDR1 as SGHNT and CDR2 as YYREEE (reference sequence). The CDR3 contains 15 residues. Trimming took 0 bases from V and 2 from J, leaving 11 bases between them. DNA of the CDR3: TGTGCCAGCAGCTTGGGTCGGAACCGGAACTATGGCTACACCTTC. The encoded protein is CASSLGRNRNYGYTF. Full variable domain (outside the CDR3, taken from reference TRBV5-4 and TRBJ1-2): ETGVTQSPTHLIKTRGQQVTLRCSSQSGHNTVSWYQQALGQGPQFIFQYYREEENGRGNFPPRFSGLQFPNYSSELNVNALELDDSALYLCASSLGRNRNYGYTFGSGTRLTVV.